Given below is one TCR beta chain in context. This entry is derived from a study of blood T cell repertoires in COVID-19. Study background: The origin of the acute and convalescent COVID-19 samples was the United States, Italy and Spain. Sample material is recorded as cDNA or gDNA derived from T cells, B-cell-depleted T cells, or PBMCs.

Germline trimming cut 5 bases from V and 2 bases from J; bases unmatched to any gene: 6. This CDR3 is built from 14 residues. Per germline, CDR1 SGHTA and CDR2 FQGNSA. Original analysis: Estimates of nucleated cell counts were drawn from the amplification of reference gene primers. Generated by immunoSEQ multiplex PCR, the TCRdb table keeps only in-frame clones and is missing some. Clone size and V and J calls were adopted from that table, with D and trimming inferred from the DNA. The sample carries under 80,000 clones, approximately 80% recorded once. The source is a human donor in a cohort sampled during active COVID-19. The sample consisted of peripheral blood. This sequence joins TRBV7-2 and TRBJ2-7, with 7 bases fitting TRBD1. In nucleotides, the CDR3 is TGTGCCAGCAGCCGTGACAGGGCCACCTACGAGCAGTACTTC. As protein: CASSRDRATYEQYF.